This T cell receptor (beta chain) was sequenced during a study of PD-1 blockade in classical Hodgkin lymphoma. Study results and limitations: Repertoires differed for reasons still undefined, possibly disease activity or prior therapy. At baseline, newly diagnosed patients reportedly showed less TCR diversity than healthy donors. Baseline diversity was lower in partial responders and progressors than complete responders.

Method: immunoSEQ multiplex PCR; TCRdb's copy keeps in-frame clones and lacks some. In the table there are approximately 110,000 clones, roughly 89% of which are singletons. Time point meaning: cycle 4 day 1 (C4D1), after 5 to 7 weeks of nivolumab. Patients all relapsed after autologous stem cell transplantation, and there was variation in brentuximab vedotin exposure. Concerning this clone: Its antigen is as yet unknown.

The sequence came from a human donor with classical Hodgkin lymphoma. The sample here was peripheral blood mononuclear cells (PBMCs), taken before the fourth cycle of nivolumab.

DNA of the CDR3: TGTGCCAGCAGTACGGGGACTAGCGGATTGAACACAGATACGCAGTATTTT. It codes for CASSTGTSGLNTDTQYF. The gene calls are TRBV28 and TRBJ2-3; TRBD2 aligns across 11 bases. The CDR3 contains 17 residues. After removal of 5 bases from V and 2 bases from J, the junction contained 9 bases not matched to a gene. The germline V gene has CDR1 MDHEN and CDR2 SYDVKM.